Following are 17 T cell receptor beta chains from one sample sequenced in a study of shared clonotypes between healthy human individuals. Assay used: immunoSEQ multiplex PCR; TCRdb lists only in-frame clones, some missing. The sample carries a few hundred thousand clones, around three quarters recorded once. What was sequenced was PBMCs. The receptor set was obtained from a woman in her forties in good health. Some clones in this sample may be carry-over from other donors' samples.

This clone turned up a few times. The chain carries TRBV10-1 and TRBJ2-1; 7 bases align to TRBD1. From germline, CDR1 is WNHNN and CDR2 SYGVQD (reference sequence). Germline trimming cut 1 base from V and 9 bases from J; bases unmatched to any gene: 3. The CDR3 is 13 residues long. CDR3 sequence reads: CASSEYRGFEQFF. The CDR3 bases are TGCGCCAGCAGTGAGTACAGGGGCTTTGAGCAGTTCTTC.

V usage is TRBV7-8 and J usage is TRBJ2-1; TRBD2 might be the D (6 bases). The CDR3 has 15 residues. In germline, CDR1 is SGHVS, CDR2 FQNEAQ. The germline V and J ends were trimmed by 7 bases and 3 bases, with 16 bases remaining between them. The CDR3 DNA follows: TGTGCCAGCAACTCCCGGGAGACAGTCTACAATGAGCAGTTCTTC. The encoded protein is CASNSRETVYNEQFF. The entire variable domain, with the rest obtained from reference TRBV7-8 and TRBJ2-1, is as follows: GAGVSQSPRYKVAKRGQDVALRCDPISGHVSLFWYQQALGQGPEFLTYFQNEAQLDKSGLPSDRFFAERPEGSVSTLKIQRTQQEDSAVYLCASNSRETVYNEQFFGPGTRLTVL.

CDR3 region: CASSLGDSSYNEQFF. In DNA, the CDR3 is TGTGCCAGCAGCTTAGGGGACAGCTCCTACAATGAGCAGTTCTTC. The chain joins TRBV7-9 to TRBJ2-1; 7 bases line up with TRBD1. After removal of 1 base from V and 0 bases from J, the junction contained 0 bases not matched to a gene. Per germline, CDR1 SEHNR and CDR2 FQNEAQ (reference sequence). The CDR3 is made up of 15 amino acids.

The chain is built from TRBV7-6 and TRBJ1-6; the D is unclear. The germline V and J ends were trimmed by 1 base and 5 bases, with 9 bases remaining between them. Germline loops: CDR1 SGHVS, CDR2 FNYEAQ. The CDR3 consists of 15 residues. This CDR3 reads CASSLVAADNSPLHF. The CDR3 DNA sequence: TGTGCCAGCAGCTTAGTGGCGGCGGATAATTCACCCCTCCACTTT.

J is TRBJ2-6 and V is TRBV12-5; 8 bases line up with TRBD2. The germline V gene has CDR1 LGHNT and CDR2 FRNRAP. Trimming cost V 7 bases and J 2 bases; bases outside gene matches: 7. The CDR3 is 16 residues long. The chain's CDR3 is CASAFSRGAGANVLTF. For the CDR3, the DNA is TGTGCTAGTGCCTTTTCGCGGGGGGCTGGGGCCAACGTCCTGACTTTC. Variable domain in full (rest from reference TRBV12-5 and TRBJ2-6): DARVTQTPRHKVTEMGQEVTMRCQPILGHNTVFWYRQTMMQGLELLAYFRNRAPLDDSGMPKDRFSAEMPDATLATLKIQPSEPRDSAVYFCASAFSRGAGANVLTFGAGSRLTVL.

V usage is TRBV11-1 and J usage is TRBJ2-5; no reliable D call. Germline V gene lookup returns CDR1 SGHAT and CDR2 FQDESV (reference sequence). There are 11 residues in the CDR3. The V end lost 5 bases, the J end lost 4 bases, and 5 bases lay between the germline ends. This CDR3 is CASSPAETQYF. CDR3 coding DNA: TGTGCCAGCAGCCCCGCAGAGACCCAGTACTTC.

In its sample, this clone was seen once. The chain links TRBV5-4 to TRBJ2-1, with 8 bases lining up with TRBD2. Germline V gene data show CDR1 as SGHNT and CDR2 as YYREEE (reference sequence). CDR3 length: 16 amino acids. V shed 6 bases and J 4 bases; nucleotides not matched to a gene: 12. CDR3 DNA: TGTGCCAGCACCGACGGGCGGGGGGCCGATTACAATGAGCAGTTCTTC. Amino acid sequence: CASTDGRGADYNEQFF.

This clone was picked up many times. The chain couples TRBV5-6 to TRBJ2-7; TRBD2 matches at 9 bases. Germline V gives CDR1 SGHDT, CDR2 YYEEEE. Trimming at V came to 6 bases and at J to 1 base, leaving 5 bases not matched to a gene. The CDR3 runs to 14 residues. For the CDR3, the DNA is TGTGCCAGCAAATTGGCGGGAGGGTCCTACGAGCAGTACTTC. It specifies CASKLAGGSYEQYF. The variable domain in full, completed from reference TRBV5-6 and TRBJ2-7, reads DAGVTQSPTHLIKTRGQQVTLRCSPKSGHDTVSWYQQALGQGPQFIFQYYEEEERQRGNFPDRFSGHQFPNYSSELNVNALLLGDSALYLCASKLAGGSYEQYFGPGTRLTVT.

The V and J genes are TRBV6-1 and TRBJ2-1; D could derive from TRBD1 or TRBD2 (5 bases each). Deletions cut 2 bases from V and 4 bases from J, with 12 bases between. This CDR3 spans 15 amino acids. Germline assignment: CDR1 MNHNS and CDR2 SASEGT. In DNA, the CDR3 is TGTGCCAGCAGTGAATTCGGGGCGGGTTACAATGAGCAGTTCTTC. It encodes CASSEFGAGYNEQFF.

The gene calls are TRBV5-1 and TRBJ2-7; TRBD1 matches at 7 bases. The trim removed 4 bases at V and 2 bases at J, leaving 12 bases unmatched. Germline assignment: CDR1 SGHRS and CDR2 YFSETQ. This CDR3 spans 16 amino acids. The CDR3 sequence: CASSHRDRKFTYEQYF. The CDR3 coding sequence is TGCGCCAGCAGCCACCGGGACAGAAAATTTACCTACGAGCAGTACTTC. The variable domain in full, with the rest retrieved from reference TRBV5-1 and TRBJ2-7, is KAGVTQTPRYLIKTRGQQVTLSCSPISGHRSVSWYQQTPGQGLQFLFEYFSETQRNKGNFPGRFSGRQFSNSRSEMNVSTLELGDSALYLCASSHRDRKFTYEQYFGPGTRLTVT.

As to this clone: A read error may produce the germline difference seen at one junction end. The V and J genes are TRBV7-7 and TRBJ2-2; perhaps TRBD1 as D (6 bases). Germline CDR1 is SSHAT and CDR2 is FNYEAQ (reference sequence). The CDR3 extends over 15 amino acids. This CDR3 reads CASSLAQGNTGELFF. CDR3 sequence (DNA): TGTGCTAGCAGCTTAGCACAGGGGAACACCGGGGAGCTGTTTTTT.

The CDR3 is CASSFWPGSSSNQPQHF. CDR3 sequence (DNA): TGTGCCAGCAGTTTTTGGCCAGGGAGTTCTAGCAATCAGCCCCAGCATTTT. This sequence joins TRBV28 and TRBJ1-5; D perhaps matches TRBD1 (5 bases). The germline CDR1 and CDR2 sequences are MDHEN and SYDVKM. V was trimmed by 3 bases and J by 0 bases, leaving 15 bases between them. This CDR3 spans 17 amino acids.

This chain connects TRBV6-1 to TRBJ2-7; TRBD1 might be the D (6 bases). The CDR3 has 14 residues. V lost 1 base and J 3 bases, leaving 10 bases between the germline ends. Germline CDR1 MNHNS, CDR2 SASEGT. DNA for the CDR3: TGTGCCAGCAGTGAAGTGGTCAGGGGCTACGAGCAGTACTTC. Translation gives CASSEVVRGYEQYF.

V gene TRBV4-3 combines with J gene TRBJ2-7; 9 positions match TRBD2. The CDR3 contains 15 residues. The germline V gene has CDR1 LGHNA and CDR2 YSLEER. V lost 4 bases and J lost 2; bases outside the gene matches: 6. CDR3 region: CASSLGLAYAYEQYF. Written as DNA, the CDR3 is TGCGCCAGCAGCCTCGGACTAGCGTATGCCTACGAGCAGTACTTC.

The chain links TRBV6-5 to TRBJ2-5; perhaps TRBD2 as D (6 bases). The germline V gene has CDR1 MNHEY and CDR2 SVGAGI. The V end was cut by 7 bases, the J end by 2 bases, with 17 bases between. CDR3 length equals 15 residues. CDR3 nucleotides: TGTGCCAGCACCCACATAGGGACTTCGCAAGAGACCCAGTACTTC. It yields the protein CASTHIGTSQETQYF.

This clone was seen a single time. J is TRBJ1-2 and V is TRBV7-9; D is possibly TRBD1 (5 bases). Per germline, CDR1 SEHNR and CDR2 FQNEAQ (reference sequence). The CDR3 runs 15 residues. V was trimmed by 2 bases and J by 5 bases, leaving 15 bases between them. For the CDR3, the DNA is TGTGCCAGCAGCTTAATCGGGGACCAACCGTATGGCTACACCTTC. Amino acid sequence: CASSLIGDQPYGYTF.

This rearrangement joins TRBV7-2 to TRBJ2-5; maybe TRBD1 (5 bases). The CDR3 sequence is 15 residues long. CDR1 SGHTA and CDR2 FQGNSA come from the germline V gene. V lost 5 bases and J 5 bases, leaving 18 bases between the germline ends. The CDR3 DNA reads as TGTGCCAGCAGCCAAGGACAAGGTTGGCGGGAGACCCAGTACTTC. It encodes CASSQGQGWRETQYF. The full variable domain, completed using reference TRBV7-2 and TRBJ2-5, is GAGVSQSPSNKVTEKGKDVELRCDPISGHTALYWYRQSLGQGLEFLIYFQGNSAPDKSGLPSDRFSAERTGGSVSTLTIQRTQQEDSAVYLCASSQGQGWRETQYFGPGTRLLVL.